This TCR beta chain emerged from a study of T cell clusters in autoimmune cytopenias. Each sample's input was around 270 ng genomic DNA, 30,000 to 45,000 genome equivalents. The CDR3 has 15 residues. CDR1 is SEHNR and CDR2 is FQNEAQ in the germline V gene (reference sequence). Multiplex touch-down PCR amplified TRB using TRB-A and TRB-B pools in one tube. TCRdb reprocessed the multiplex PCR reads, with one entry per CDR3 protein and no DNA. The table for this sample gives more than 5,500 distinct CDR3 sequences. Another study also made use of these data, one on T cell repertoires in aging, cancer and after chemotherapy. This second report adds: Median generation probability rose over the chemotherapy interval in each cancer cohort, suggesting rebound thymic output.

The origin of this receptor is a human donor in good health. The sample was peripheral blood. This chain connects TRBV7-9 to TRBJ1-1; TCRdb lists TRBD1, though no DNA is available to test this call. The CDR3 protein is CASSVQGRLATEAFF.